The TCR beta chain under discussion was sequenced for a study of CD8 T cells in ankylosing spondylitis. Study-wide results and caveats: The study identified a TCR beta motif of several highly homologous variants that appeared characteristic of ankylosing spondylitis blood. According to the report, clones linked to the disease were significantly enriched in matched synovial fluid samples taken from ankylosing spondylitis patients. CD8+ disease-linked clones were present at relatively low frequencies in blood.

This clonotype came up a few times. No antigen is known for it. TCRdb called the 5' RACE reads again in MiXCR, with one record for every CDR3 protein. This table holds around 340,000 distinct CDR3 sequences, roughly 14% found once. This TCR was sampled from a male donor with ankylosing spondylitis or in good health (not recorded which). The sample was blood, either unsorted or a sorted T cell fraction (not recorded which).

The CDR3 reads CASSLGSGGRRNEQYF. In DNA form, the CDR3 reads TGTGCCAGCAGTTTAGGGTCCGGGGGGCGCCGCAACGAGCAGTACTTC. The V call is TRBV27, the J call TRBJ2-7; D might be TRBD2 (7 bases). Trimming took off 2 bases at V and 5 bases at J, with 19 bases between the two ends. CDR3 length: 16 residues. The germline CDR1 and CDR2 sequences are MNHEY and SMNVEV (reference sequence).